A selection of T cell receptor beta chains follows, all from one sample in a study of T cell responses to AZD1222 COVID-19 vaccine. Sequencing used immunoSEQ multiplex PCR; TCRdb keeps in-frame clones, though not all of them. The sample holds around 160,000 clones, roughly 80% seen once. The sample consisted of peripheral blood, taken on day 0 of MenACWY control vaccination. The receptors were sampled from an adult in good health. CDR3s include the opening cysteine and the closing phenylalanine or tryptophan. A D gene is named only where the DNA matches it firmly. Size values are once, few and many counts, or a class for expanded clones, and some rows have none.

abundance	d_gene	v_gene	j_gene	CDR3aa	CDR3nt
-	TRBD1	TRBV28	TRBJ1-4	CATRPGQGGEKLFF	TGTGCCACCAGACCGGGACAGGGCGGTGAAAAACTGTTTTTT
-	-	TRBV19	TRBJ2-1	CASSIDALSTYNEQFF	TGTGCCAGTAGTATAGACGCGCTCTCCACCTACAATGAGCAGTTCTTC
-	-	TRBV6-1	TRBJ1-2	CASSEKASGNGYTF	TGTGCCAGCAGTGAAAAGGCGTCAGGGAATGGCTACACCTTC
-	-	TRBV5-8	TRBJ1-2	CASSLHGYTF	TGTGCCAGCAGCCTCCATGGCTACACCTTC
-	-	TRBV6-5	TRBJ1-1	CASSPDKGGNTEAFF	TGTGCCAGCAGTCCTGACAAAGGGGGGAACACTGAAGCTTTCTTT
few	TRBD2	TRBV10-3	TRBJ2-1	CAISESLSGGANEQFF	TGTGCCATCAGTGAGTCCTTGAGCGGGGGGGCCAATGAGCAGTTCTTC
-	-	TRBV28	TRBJ1-3	CASSFGGGNTIYF	TGTGCCAGCAGTTTCGGGGGTGGAAACACCATATATTTT
-	-	TRBV7-2	TRBJ1-1	CASSSPGHLNTEAFF	TGTGCCAGCAGCTCCCCGGGACATCTCAACACTGAAGCTTTCTTT
-	-	TRBV5-1	TRBJ1-2	CASSSGQLYGYTF	TGCGCCAGCAGCTCTGGACAGCTTTATGGCTACACCTTC
-	-	TRBV7-9	TRBJ1-1	CASSLSRGGGLNTEAFF	TGTGCCAGCAGCTTGTCCCGGGGGGGAGGGTTGAACACTGAAGCTTTCTTT
few	-	TRBV27	TRBJ1-6	CASRGNTRVRSPLHF	TGTGCCAGCAGGGGCAATACCCGAGTAAGGTCACCCCTCCACTTT
-	-	TRBV15	TRBJ2-4	CATSSSRDGGTLAKNIQYF	TGTGCCACCAGCAGTTCCAGGGATGGGGGAACTTTAGCCAAAAACATTCAGTACTTC
-	TRBD1	TRBV6-1	TRBJ1-3	CASSETYRGSGNTIYF	TGTGCCAGCAGTGAAACTTACAGGGGTTCTGGAAACACCATATATTTT
-	-	TRBV6-5	TRBJ1-5	CASSLDVVGNQPQHF	TGTGCCAGCAGCCTGGACGTCGTGGGGAATCAGCCCCAGCATTTT
-	TRBD1	TRBV12-3/TRBV12-4	TRBJ1-1	CASSSGQGKAFF	TGTGCCAGCAGTTCCGGACAGGGGAAAGCTTTCTTT
-	-	TRBV7-8	TRBJ2-3	CASSPRGFDTDTQYF	TGTGCCAGCAGCCCTCGGGGTTTTGACACAGATACGCAGTATTTT
-	-	TRBV15	TRBJ2-5	CATSREGSTQETQYF	TGTGCCACCAGCAGAGAGGGATCAACACAGGAGACCCAGTACTTC
-	TRBD2	TRBV5-4	TRBJ2-5	CASSLGLAGLETQYF	TGTGCCAGCAGCTTGGGACTAGCGGGGTTAGAGACCCAGTACTTC
-	-	TRBV18	TRBJ1-2	CASSPREGYTF	TGTGCCAGCTCACCACGAGAGGGCTACACCTTC
-	-	TRBV10-1	TRBJ2-3	CASSWQITDTQYF	TGCGCCAGCAGTTGGCAGATTACAGATACGCAGTATTTT
-	TRBD1	TRBV4-2	TRBJ1-3	CASSPGTGRNTIYF	TGTGCCAGCAGCCCCGGGACAGGGAGAAACACCATATATTTT
once	TRBD1	TRBV6-4	TRBJ2-2	CASSATGPTGELFF	TGTGCCAGCAGTGCGACAGGGCCCACCGGGGAGCTGTTTTTT
once	-	TRBV28	TRBJ1-2	CASSSSQVYGYTF	TGTGCCAGCAGTTCTTCTCAGGTCTATGGCTACACCTTC
once	-	TRBV10-2	TRBJ1-1	CASVIGGGGEAFF	TGCGCCAGCGTGATAGGGGGGGGCGGTGAAGCTTTCTTT
-	-	TRBV4-1	TRBJ2-2	CASSQRTRSNTGELFF	TGCGCCAGCAGCCAAAGGACGAGATCGAACACCGGGGAGCTGTTTTTT
-	-	TRBV27	TRBJ2-2	CASSGRLVTGELFF	TGTGCCAGCAGTGGACGACTAGTCACCGGGGAGCTGTTTTTT
-	TRBD1	TRBV7-3	TRBJ1-5	CASSLTPTGVVQPQHF	TGTGCCAGCAGCTTAACCCCGACAGGGGTAGTGCAGCCCCAGCATTTT
-	-	TRBV11-2	TRBJ2-3	CASSFTESTDTQYF	TGTGCCAGCAGCTTTACGGAAAGCACAGATACGCAGTATTTT
-	-	TRBV25-1	TRBJ1-1	CASSERQGRTEAFF	TGTGCCAGCAGTGAAAGGCAGGGCCGCACTGAAGCTTTCTTT
-	-	TRBV5-4	TRBJ2-2	CASSLAAGTGELFF	TGTGCCAGCAGCTTGGCCGCGGGAACCGGGGAGCTGTTTTTT
few	TRBD2	TRBV14	TRBJ2-7	CASSQTSGALYEQYF	TGTGCCAGCAGCCAAACTAGCGGGGCGTTATACGAGCAGTACTTC
-	-	TRBV7-9	TRBJ2-2	CASSPSWAEGTGELFF	TGTGCCAGCAGCCCTTCGTGGGCCGAGGGCACCGGGGAGCTGTTTTTT
-	TRBD1	TRBV28	TRBJ2-1	CASSLRDRNYNEQFF	TGTGCCAGCAGTTTACGGGACAGAAATTACAATGAGCAGTTCTTC
-	-	TRBV6-5	TRBJ2-2	CASSQNRVTGELFF	TGTGCCAGCAGTCAAAACAGGGTCACCGGGGAGCTGTTTTTT
-	-	TRBV20-1	TRBJ2-5	CSARVETQYF	TGCAGTGCTAGGGTTGAGACCCAGTACTTC
once	TRBD1	TRBV15	TRBJ1-1	CATSRAGTVNTEAFF	TGTGCCACCAGCAGAGCCGGGACAGTGAACACTGAAGCTTTCTTT
-	-	TRBV5-1	TRBJ2-5	CASKPTGLAETQYF	TGCGCCAGCAAGCCGACAGGTCTAGCGGAGACCCAGTACTTC
-	TRBD1	TRBV5-6	TRBJ1-6	CASSPIKTGGSYNSPLHF	TGTGCCAGCAGCCCCATTAAAACAGGGGGATCCTATAATTCACCCCTCCACTTT
-	-	TRBV5-5	TRBJ2-3	CASSLGAARATDTQYF	TGTGCCAGCAGCTTGGGAGCAGCGAGAGCCACAGATACGCAGTATTTT
-	-	TRBV29-1	TRBJ1-1	CSAKAGAEAFF	TGCAGCGCCAAAGCAGGGGCAGAAGCTTTCTTT
-	-	TRBV27	TRBJ1-2	CASTPVAQGGYGYTF	TGTGCCAGCACACCCGTCGCACAGGGAGGGTATGGCTACACCTTC
-	-	TRBV2	TRBJ1-6	CASITDESSYNSPLHF	TGTGCCAGCATTACGGATGAAAGCTCCTATAATTCACCCCTCCACTTT
-	-	TRBV9	TRBJ2-5	CASSVDTGFQETQYF	TGTGCCAGCAGCGTAGATACCGGGTTCCAAGAGACCCAGTACTTC
once	-	TRBV6-5	TRBJ1-2	CASRTLGPPNYGYTF	TGTGCCAGCAGGACCTTGGGACCACCTAACTATGGCTACACCTTC
-	-	TRBV7-8	TRBJ1-5	CASSLSWGGQPQHF	TGTGCCAGCAGCTTATCCTGGGGAGGCCAGCCCCAGCATTTT
-	TRBD1	TRBV19	TRBJ2-2	CASGWVWDRNTGELFF	TGTGCCAGTGGGTGGGTCTGGGACAGAAACACCGGGGAGCTGTTTTTT
-	-	TRBV9	TRBJ1-1	CASSVGGLDGRSEAFF	TGTGCCAGCAGCGTAGGAGGGCTCGACGGAAGATCCGAAGCTTTCTTT
-	-	TRBV2	TRBJ1-1	CASSPTLNTEAFF	TGTGCCAGCAGCCCTACCTTGAACACTGAAGCTTTCTTT